A selection of T cell receptor beta chains follows, all from one sample in a study of CD8 T cells in Susac syndrome. Each CDR3 protein gets one entry after TCRdb re-called the immunoSEQ multiplex PCR reads with MiXCR. The profile covers 180,000 or so distinct CDR3 sequences, with around 94% appearing a single time and around 0.15% taken by the ten largest. What was sequenced was CD4+ T cells from PBMCs. Source of these receptors: a human donor in good health. The CDR3 runs from the conserved cysteine through the conserved F or W. Fields, in order: J gene, D gene, V gene, clone size, CDR3 DNA, CDR3 protein. The D gene is left open where the match is weak. Some rows have no size entry. The others give once, few or many, or a class for an expanded clone.

TRBJ1-2 . TRBV12-3/TRBV12-4 . TGTGCCAGCATCGAGGCAGGGGTCGGCTACACCTTC CASIEAGVGYTF
TRBJ2-1 . TRBV27 . TGTGCCAGCACCCGAGGGGGACTGATCTCTGAGCAGTTCTTC CASTRGGLISEQFF
TRBJ2-2 TRBD1 TRBV19 . TGTGCCAGTAGTACCGCGACAGGGGTGGCCGGGGAGCTGTTTTTT CASSTATGVAGELFF
TRBJ2-1 . TRBV10-3 . TGTGCCATCAAGGAGGGCGGATCCTACAATGAGCAGTTCTTC CAIKEGGSYNEQFF
TRBJ2-1 . TRBV20-1 . TGCAGTGCCCGATGGAAAGGGGGTGAGCAGTTCTTC CSARWKGGEQFF
TRBJ2-5 TRBD2 TRBV2 . TGTGCCAGCAGTGGTAGGGAGGGAGAGACCCAGTACTTC CASSGREGETQYF
TRBJ1-1 . TRBV20-1 . TGCAGTGCTAGAGGGGCAGGGTTGAACACTGAAGCTTTCTTT CSARGAGLNTEAFF
TRBJ2-3 TRBD1 TRBV10-3 . TGTGCCATCATGGGGACAGGAGATACGCAGTATTTT CAIMGTGDTQYF
TRBJ1-1 . TRBV27 . TGTGCCAGCAGTTTCAACAGGTTTTCTGAAGCTTTCTTT CASSFNRFSEAFF
TRBJ1-4 . TRBV7-8 . TGTGCCAGCAGCAATCGGCAGGGGAATGAAAAACTGTTTTTT CASSNRQGNEKLFF
TRBJ2-7 . TRBV11-2 . TGTGCCAGCAGCAATACAGACGAGCAGTACTTC CASSNTDEQYF
TRBJ1-1 TRBD1 TRBV7-2 . TGTGCCAGCCGTCGGGGGCAGGGGGAAACTGAAGCTTTCTTT CASRRGQGETEAFF
TRBJ2-5 TRBD1 TRBV18 few TGTGCCAGCTCACCGACAGGGGAGACCCAGTACTTC CASSPTGETQYF
TRBJ2-7 TRBD2 TRBV14 . TGTGCCAGCAGCCGATCTAGCGGGGGCTCCTACGAGCAGTACTTC CASSRSSGGSYEQYF
TRBJ2-1 . TRBV6-2/TRBV6-3 . TGTGCCACGCACCGGGACCCTTACAATGAGCAGTTCTTC CATHRDPYNEQFF
TRBJ2-7 TRBD1 TRBV28 . TGTGCCAGCAGTGCGCCGGGACAGGGGTCGGGCGAGCAGTACTTC CASSAPGQGSGEQYF
TRBJ2-2 . TRBV29-1 . TGCAGCGTCGCTACAGGGACGAGTCGCACCGGGGAGCTGTTTTTT CSVATGTSRTGELFF
TRBJ2-1 TRBD2 TRBV29-1 . TGCAGCGTAGGACTAGCGGACCTCTACAATGAGCAGTTCTTC CSVGLADLYNEQFF
TRBJ1-2 TRBD1 TRBV29-1 . TGCAGCGTTGAAAGGGGGACAGGGCCGGGGAACTATGGCTACACCTTC CSVERGTGPGNYGYTF
TRBJ1-1 TRBD1 TRBV3-1 . TGTGCCAGCAGCCAAAGACAGGGGGGCACTGAAGCTTTCTTT CASSQRQGGTEAFF
TRBJ1-4 . TRBV30 . TGTGCCTGGAGTAAGGGAAATGAAAAACTGTTTTTT CAWSKGNEKLFF
TRBJ2-1 TRBD1 TRBV19 . TGTGCCAGTAGTATCGGGACAGCAATATACAATGAGCAGTTCTTC CASSIGTAIYNEQFF
TRBJ2-1 . TRBV30 . TGTGCCTGCGACAGGCGCTCCTACAATGAGCAGTTCTTC CACDRRSYNEQFF
TRBJ1-2 . TRBV30 . TGTGCCTGGAGTGCCGAACGAGGCTACACCTTC CAWSAERGYTF
TRBJ2-1 . TRBV24-1 . TGTGCCACCAGTGACGCGAACAGGGGAGGGAGTGAGCAGTTCTTC CATSDANRGGSEQFF
TRBJ2-5 TRBD2 TRBV29-1 . TGCAGCGTTGTTGGGGGGGATCAAGAGACCCAGTACTTC CSVVGGDQETQYF
TRBJ1-1 . TRBV7-2 . TGTGCCAGCAGCTTAGCTCCAGGGAGGGACACTGAAGCTTTCTTT CASSLAPGRDTEAFF
TRBJ1-2 . TRBV13 . TGTGCCAGCAGAAAAGTGGCCCAGGCCCCCCTCTACACCTTC CASRKVAQAPLYTF
TRBJ2-1 TRBD2 TRBV5-1 . TGCGCCAGCAGCTTCATAGCGGGGGCAAACAATGAGCAGTTCTTC CASSFIAGANNEQFF
TRBJ1-2 . TRBV29-1 . TGCTCCGCCGGGACAACCGGCTATGGCTACACCTTC CSAGTTGYGYTF
TRBJ1-5 . TRBV4-2 . TGTGCCAGCAGCTATCAGTGGGATAGCAATCAGCCCCAGCATTTT CASSYQWDSNQPQHF
TRBJ2-5 . TRBV12-3/TRBV12-4 . TGTGCCAGCAGTTTGTGGGGGGAGACCCAGTACTTC CASSLWGETQYF
TRBJ2-5 . TRBV29-1 once TGCAGCGTTGGAGCTGGGAAAGGGACCCAGTACTTC CSVGAGKGTQYF
TRBJ2-5 TRBD1 TRBV7-2 . TGTGCCAGCAGCTTACTCAGGGGGCGAGAGACCCAGTACTTC CASSLLRGRETQYF
TRBJ2-7 . TRBV5-4 . TGTGCCAGCAGCTTTAGGGGGAGGAGGAACGAGCAGTACTTC CASSFRGRRNEQYF
TRBJ2-2 TRBD1 TRBV4-2 . TGTGCCAGCAGTCTTGGACAGGGGAACACCGGGGAGCTGTTTTTT CASSLGQGNTGELFF
TRBJ2-1 . TRBV9 . TGTGCCAGCAGAGGAGACAAACACAATGAGCAGTTCTTC CASRGDKHNEQFF
TRBJ2-3 . TRBV4-3 . TGCGCCAGCAGCCAAAGGGCGGGGCGGCGGAGCACAGATACGCAGTATTTT CASSQRAGRRSTDTQYF
TRBJ1-2 . TRBV28 . TGTGCCAGCAGTTTCCGGTATGGCTACACCTTC CASSFRYGYTF
TRBJ2-3 . TRBV29-1 . TGCAGCGCTATGACAAACACAGATACGCAGTATTTT CSAMTNTDTQYF
TRBJ2-7 TRBD1 TRBV25-1 . TGTGCCAGCGAGACAGGGGGCAGGGAGCAGTACTTC CASETGGREQYF
TRBJ2-5 TRBD2 TRBV20-1 . TGCAGTGCTAGAGATCCGGAGCGCCTAGCGGGCGTCTACTTC CSARDPERLAGVYF
TRBJ1-1 . TRBV9 . TGTGCCAGCAGCCCCACCCCAGGGATGAACACTGAAGCTTTCTTT CASSPTPGMNTEAFF
TRBJ2-1 . TRBV29-1 . TGCAGCGTTGGGATAGAAAGCTCCTACAATGAGCAGTTCTTC CSVGIESSYNEQFF
TRBJ2-3 TRBD2 TRBV5-1 . TGCGCCAGCAGCTTGGCCCTTGCGGGAGGGACAGATACGCAGTATTTT CASSLALAGGTDTQYF
TRBJ1-1 . TRBV16 . TGTGCCAGCAGCCAGGCTCGGGGGAGGACTGAAGCTTTCTTT CASSQARGRTEAFF
TRBJ1-5 . TRBV9 . TGTGCCAGCAGCGTAGCGGGGCTCGGGGGTCAGCCCCAGCATTTT CASSVAGLGGQPQHF
TRBJ2-7 TRBD2 TRBV29-1 . TGCAGCGTCTCAGGACTAGCGGGGGACTACGAGCAGTACTTC CSVSGLAGDYEQYF
TRBJ2-7 TRBD1 TRBV4-2 few TGTGCCAGCAGCCAGGGACAGCTTTACGAGCAGTACTTC CASSQGQLYEQYF
TRBJ1-1 TRBD1 TRBV2 . TGTGCCAGCAGTTCCGGACAGGGGAGTACTGAAGCTTTCTTT CASSSGQGSTEAFF
TRBJ2-3 TRBD1 TRBV12-3/TRBV12-4 . TGTGCCAGCAGCTCCGGACAGGGGATGGCAGATACGCAGTATTTT CASSSGQGMADTQYF
TRBJ2-1 . TRBV6-2/TRBV6-3 . TGTGCCAGCAGCCTCCTTGTGAGCGGCGCCCAGGGTGAGCAGTTCTTC CASSLLVSGAQGEQFF
TRBJ1-3 . TRBV29-1 . TGCAGCGTCCGTCCCTCTGGAAACACCATATATTTT CSVRPSGNTIYF
TRBJ1-1 . TRBV29-1 . TGCAGCGTTTTGTCTAACACTGAAGCTTTCTTT CSVLSNTEAFF
TRBJ1-2 . TRBV6-2/TRBV6-3 . TGTGCCAGCAGTCGAGACTGGACACCCTATGGCTACACCTTC CASSRDWTPYGYTF
TRBJ2-1 . TRBV7-2 . TGTGCCAGCAGCTTAGTGGGTTGGAATGAGCAGTTCTTC CASSLVGWNEQFF
TRBJ1-1 . TRBV5-1 . TGCGCCAGCAGCCCCGGGACTATGAACACTGAAGCTTTCTTT CASSPGTMNTEAFF
TRBJ1-1 . TRBV15 . TGTGCCACCAGCATTCGGCAGGGCCTCTACAACACTGAAGCTTTCTTT CATSIRQGLYNTEAFF
TRBJ1-1 . TRBV7-2 . TGTGCCAGCAGCTCCAAGAACACTGAAGCTTTCTTT CASSSKNTEAFF